One T cell receptor (beta chain) is described in this entry. Its recognized antigen is unknown. No qualities accompany the bases; no much larger clone lies one base away. This sample is drawn from a study of patients and donors after allogeneic stem cell transplantation (dated by TCRdb to between 2020 and 2021). Reading from cysteine to phenylalanine, the CDR3 counts 16 amino acids. Only the CDR3 DNA is retained, 48 bases long and in frame from the first base. The germline V gene supplies CDR1 LGHNA and CDR2 YSLEER. At the junction V is shortened by 1 base and J by 4 bases, with 17 bases in between. The library was obtained by RT-PCR. Data came from a NextSeq 550. TCRdb itself trimmed the public reads at Q25 with fastp, ran MiXCR and retained productive beta chains. One record per CDR3 amino acid sequence lists the most common genes and DNA. In this sample the table shows more than 150,000 distinct CDR3 sequences, 40% to 45% of which occur a single time. The ten largest clones capture 33% of the sample.

Specimen: blood, either unsorted or a sorted T cell fraction (not recorded which). The rearranged chain carries TRBV4-3 and TRBJ2-7; the D gene could be TRBD1 or TRBD2, each one agreeing over 5 bases. The source is a human donor who was either an allogeneic HSCT recipient or a stem cell or donor lymphocyte infusion donor (not recorded which). It is not recorded whose cells these are; they may come from a transplant donor. The base sequence is TGCGCCAGCAGCCAAGGTTACCGGGACCCCGCATACGAGCAGTACTTC. Its protein product is CASSQGYRDPAYEQYF.